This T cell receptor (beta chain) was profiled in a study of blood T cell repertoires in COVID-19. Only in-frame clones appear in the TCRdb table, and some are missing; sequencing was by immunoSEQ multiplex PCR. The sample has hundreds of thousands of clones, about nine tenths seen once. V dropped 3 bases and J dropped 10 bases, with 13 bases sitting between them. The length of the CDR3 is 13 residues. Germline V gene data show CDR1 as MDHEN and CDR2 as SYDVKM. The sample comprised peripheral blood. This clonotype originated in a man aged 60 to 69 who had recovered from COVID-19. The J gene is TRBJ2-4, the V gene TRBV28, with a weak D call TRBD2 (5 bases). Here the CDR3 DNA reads TGTGCCAGCAGTTTGGTCGAGGGCCCAATTCAGTACTTC. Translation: CASSLVEGPIQYF.